A single sample is the source of the 6 T cell receptor beta chains below, sequenced in a study of shared clonotypes between healthy human individuals. The method was immunoSEQ multiplex PCR; TCRdb's version includes in-frame clones alone and lacks a portion of them. The sample records some 790,000 clones, just under 75% being singletons. The material sequenced was memory CD4+ T cells sorted from blood. The subset is: CD45RA-negative fraction. Source of these receptors: a woman aged 25 to 45 in good health.

The chain uses TRBV5-5 and TRBJ1-2, with no clear D. The V end was cut by 0 bases, the J end by 4 bases, with 19 bases between. CDR1 is SGHKS, CDR2 YYEKEE, per germline (reference sequence). The CDR3 runs to 17 residues. The CDR3 spells CASSLAADPQNSYGYTF. In DNA form, the CDR3 reads TGTGCCAGCAGCTTGGCCGCGGACCCCCAGAACTCCTATGGCTACACCTTC. The full variable domain, completed using reference TRBV5-5 and TRBJ1-2, is DAGVTQSPTHLIKTRGQQVTLRCSPISGHKSVSWYQQVLGQGPQFIFQYYEKEERGRGNFPDRFSARQFPNYSSELNVNALLLGDSALYLCASSLAADPQNSYGYTFGSGTRLTVV.

V gene TRBV9 combines with J gene TRBJ1-1, with D unresolved. Trimming cost V 1 base and J 1 base, with 5 bases left between them. The CDR3 covers 13 residues. Germline V gene sequence: CDR1 SGDLS, CDR2 YYNGEE. The CDR3 DNA is TGTGCCAGCAGCGTAATCTGGAACACTGAAGCTTTCTTT. Protein sequence: CASSVIWNTEAFF. Variable domain in full (rest from reference TRBV9 and TRBJ1-1): DSGVTQTPKHLITATGQRVTLRCSPRSGDLSVYWYQQSLDQGLQFLIQYYNGEERAKGNILERFSAQQFPDLHSELNLSSLELGDSALYFCASSVIWNTEAFFGQGTRLTVV.

The table lists this clone with many counts. This chain connects TRBV19 to TRBJ1-1; D is undetermined. The ends were cut back, 6 bases at V and 1 base at J, with 12 bases in the middle. This CDR3 has 14 residues. The germline gives CDR1 LNHDA, CDR2 SQIVND (reference sequence). The CDR3 bases are TGTGCCAGTAGGCCGGAGAGAAGGAACACTGAAGCTTTCTTT. Its protein is CASRPERRNTEAFF.

The chain recombines TRBV7-8 with TRBJ1-5; perhaps TRBD1 as D (5 bases). In germline, CDR1 is SGHVS, CDR2 FQNEAQ. CDR3 length: 14 amino acids. The ends were cut back, 1 base at V and 6 bases at J, with 10 bases in the middle. CDR3 loop: CASSLERGAQPQHF. The CDR3 coding sequence is TGTGCCAGCAGCTTAGAAAGGGGTGCTCAGCCCCAGCATTTT.

J is TRBJ1-2 and V is TRBV7-3; D is possibly TRBD1 (5 bases). The CDR3 runs 18 residues. The V end was cut by 4 bases, the J end by 6 bases, with 27 bases between. CDR1 and CDR2 from the germline V gene are SGHTA and FQGTGA. CDR3 sequence: CASSYGAQKTDPRDGYTF. DNA of the CDR3: TGTGCCAGCAGCTACGGGGCCCAAAAGACGGATCCAAGGGATGGCTACACCTTC.

The chain couples TRBV6-6 to TRBJ1-3; TRBD1 aligns across 8 bases. With V trimmed by 6 bases and J by 2 bases, 9 bases remained unmatched. Germline CDR1 and CDR2: MNHNY and SVGAGI (reference sequence). CDR3 size: 16 residues. The CDR3 nucleotides are TGTGCCAGCAGAAAGATGGGACAGGAGGCTGGAAACACCATATATTTT. This gives the protein CASRKMGQEAGNTIYF.